Presented here are 10 T cell receptor beta chains from one specimen sequenced in a study of blood T cell repertoires in COVID-19. This table comes from immunoSEQ multiplex PCR, and its TCRdb copy is limited to in-frame clones, with some not included. In the table there are around 250,000 clones, roughly 82% of which are singletons. What was sequenced was PBMCs or T cells enriched from blood (not recorded which). Source of these receptors: a woman between 45 and 65 years old who had recovered from COVID-19.

CDR3: CASSSGPGQGRLQPQHF. The DNA of the CDR3 is TGTGCCAGCAGCTCAGGCCCCGGACAGGGACGACTTCAGCCCCAGCATTTT. V and J are TRBV4-2 and TRBJ1-5; 8 bases are a match to TRBD1. The CDR3 loop spans 17 amino acids. With V trimmed by 5 bases and J by 6 bases, 15 bases remained unmatched. Germline V CDR1 and CDR2: LGHNA, YNFKEQ.

The count of this clone is one. The J gene is TRBJ1-5, the V gene TRBV19, with TRBD1 as a possible D gene (5 bases). CDR1 and CDR2 from the germline V gene are LNHDA and SQIVND (reference sequence). V was clipped by 5 bases and J by 7 bases, with 12 bases between them. This CDR3 is 13 amino acids long. The CDR3 is CASSSTVKQPQHF. Written as DNA, the CDR3 is TGTGCCAGTAGTTCGACAGTTAAACAGCCCCAGCATTTT.

This clone appeared once. The sample has other DNA sequences that encode this CDR3 too. The chain links TRBV7-2 to TRBJ2-1, with D perhaps TRBD1 (6 bases). V lost 3 bases to trimming and J lost 5 bases, with 8 bases between them. Per germline, CDR1 SGHTA and CDR2 FQGNSA. The CDR3 consists of 13 residues. CDR3 DNA sequence: TGTGCCAGCAGCTTTAACAGGGACAATGAGCAGTTCTTC. Residues: CASSFNRDNEQFF. The variable domain in full, with the rest retrieved from reference TRBV7-2 and TRBJ2-1, is GAGVSQSPSNKVTEKGKDVELRCDPISGHTALYWYRQSLGQGLEFLIYFQGNSAPDKSGLPSDRFSAERTGGSVSTLTIQRTQQEDSAVYLCASSFNRDNEQFFGPGTRLTVL.

The genes are TRBV7-8 and TRBJ2-1; 10 nucleotides agree with TRBD2. This CDR3 has 14 residues. V lost 4 bases, J lost 5 bases, and 2 bases stayed unmatched. Germline CDR1 is SGHVS and CDR2 is FQNEAQ. CDR3: CASSYGLADNEQFF. Here the CDR3 DNA reads TGTGCCAGCAGCTATGGACTAGCGGACAATGAGCAGTTCTTC.

The V and J genes are TRBV6-2 or TRBV6-3 and TRBJ1-1; the D is unclear. The CDR3 runs 13 residues. The V gene's germline CDR1 is MNHEY and CDR2 SVGEGT. The ends were cut back, 3 bases at V and 5 bases at J, with 10 bases in the middle. The CDR3 DNA reads TGTGCCAGCAGTTATGAGGGCCATACTGAAGCTTTCTTT. Residues: CASSYEGHTEAFF.

The chain is built from TRBV18 and TRBJ2-2; 11 bases fit TRBD2. There are 16 residues in the CDR3. V lost 4 bases, J lost 5 bases, and 6 bases stayed unmatched. CDR1 and CDR2 (germline): KGHSH, LQKENI. CDR3 amino acids: CASSLQTSGSTGELFF. DNA for the CDR3: TGTGCCAGCTCACTCCAAACTAGCGGGAGTACCGGGGAGCTGTTTTTT.

The chain links TRBV11-3 to TRBJ1-3; D is uncertain. The CDR3 is 15 amino acids. CDR1 and CDR2 (germline): SGHNT, YENEEA. Trimming took 0 bases from V and 1 from J, leaving 7 bases between them. Here the CDR3 DNA reads TGTGCCAGCAGCTTAGAAATGACTTCTGGAAACACCATATATTTT. Translated: CASSLEMTSGNTIYF.

The rearrangement joins TRBV28 to TRBJ1-4; no clear D. Looked up from germline, CDR1 is MDHEN and CDR2 is SYDVKM. This CDR3 region has 15 residues. V lost 4 bases to trimming and J lost 8 bases, with 17 bases between them. The CDR3 nucleotides are TGTGCCAGCAGTTCCCCCGGGTCAACCGACGAAAAACTGTTTTTT. It yields the protein CASSSPGSTDEKLFF.

This chain uses TRBV18 with TRBJ2-7; D unresolved. The CDR3 contains 13 residues. Germline-derived CDR1 and CDR2 are KGHSH and LQKENI. V dropped 7 bases and J dropped 1 base, with 11 bases sitting between them. CDR3 DNA sequence: TGTGCCAGCTGGCCAGACACTTCCTACGAGCAGTACTTC. Translated: CASWPDTSYEQYF.

This chain links TRBV5-4 with TRBJ2-3, with 10 nucleotides matching TRBD2. With V trimmed by 1 base and J by 7 bases, 6 bases remained unmatched. The CDR3 has 15 amino acids. The germline CDR1 and CDR2 sequences are SGHNT and YYREEE (reference sequence). The CDR3 loop reads CASSLTSGNPNTQYF. The CDR3 nucleotides read TGTGCCAGCAGCTTGACTAGCGGGAATCCAAATACGCAGTATTTT. Looking up the rest from reference TRBV5-4 and TRBJ2-3 gives the full variable domain: ETGVTQSPTHLIKTRGQQVTLRCSSQSGHNTVSWYQQALGQGPQFIFQYYREEENGRGNFPPRFSGLQFPNYSSELNVNALELDDSALYLCASSLTSGNPNTQYFGPGTRLTVL.